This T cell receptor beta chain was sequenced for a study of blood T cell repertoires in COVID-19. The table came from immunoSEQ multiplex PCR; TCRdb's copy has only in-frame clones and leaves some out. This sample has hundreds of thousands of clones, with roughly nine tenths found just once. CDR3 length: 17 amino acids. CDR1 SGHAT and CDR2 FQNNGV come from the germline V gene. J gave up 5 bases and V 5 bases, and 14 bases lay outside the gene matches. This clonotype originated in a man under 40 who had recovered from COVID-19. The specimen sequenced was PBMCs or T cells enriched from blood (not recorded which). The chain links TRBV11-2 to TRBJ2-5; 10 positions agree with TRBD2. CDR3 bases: TGTGCCAGCAGCCCACCGACGAGCGGGAGGGCCCATGAGACCCAGTACTTC. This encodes CASSPPTSGRAHETQYF.